Below are 2 T cell receptor beta chains sequenced from a single sample in a study of T-cell reconstitution after alpha-beta-depleted transplantation in children. This sample's TCRbeta library carried unique molecular identifier barcodes. TCRdb re-derived calls from the PCR reads in MiXCR, one entry per CDR3 protein. The sample carries about 540,000 distinct CDR3 sequences, 25% to 30% recorded once. The sequences come from PBMCs, collected before TCRalphabeta/CD19-depleted stem cell transplant. Receptors originate from a boy under three years old with Wiskott-Aldrich syndrome, due to receive a stem cell transplant.

In this sample, this clonotype turned up a few times. The chain joins TRBV30 to TRBJ2-1, with no clear D. The ends were cut back, 0 bases at V and 7 bases at J, with 19 bases in the middle. CDR1 is GTSNPN, CDR2 SVGIG, per germline (reference sequence). CDR3 length equals 16 residues. CDR3 residues: CAWSVPDPVVSNEQFF. The CDR3 DNA reads as TGTGCCTGGAGTGTACCGGACCCCGTGGTTTCTAATGAGCAGTTCTTC.

This clonotype has only one observation. The chain carries TRBV5-1 and TRBJ2-5; TRBD2 matches at 13 bases. This CDR3 comprises 15 residues. Per germline, CDR1 SGHRS and CDR2 YFSETQ. After removal of 2 bases from V and 4 bases from J, the junction contained 2 bases not matched to a gene. The CDR3 here is CASSFTSGRAETQYF. In DNA, the CDR3 is TGCGCCAGCAGCTTTACTAGCGGGAGGGCAGAGACCCAGTACTTC.